The clone carrying this TCR beta chain has more than one count but fewer than ten. Its target is unknown. The sample belongs to a study of CD8 T cells in ankylosing spondylitis. General observations from the study: Apparently characteristic of ankylosing spondylitis blood was a TCR beta motif (roughly 8 highly homologous variants).

This CDR3 contains 15 residues. V was shortened by 5 bases and J by 6 bases, with 18 bases between the two germline ends. TCRdb re-derived calls from the 5' RACE reads in MiXCR, one entry per CDR3 protein. The sample has 200,000 to 300,000 distinct CDR3 sequences; about 24% are singletons. Sequencing was done on a sample of blood, either unsorted or a sorted T cell fraction (not recorded which). The chain carries TRBV12-3 or TRBV12-4 and TRBJ2-3; no reliable D call. The source of this sequence is a male donor with ankylosing spondylitis or in good health (not recorded which). CDR3 sequence reads: CASSLSGRSPDTQYF. The CDR3 bases are TGTGCCAGCAGTCTCTCCGGGCGTAGTCCCGATACGCAGTATTTT.